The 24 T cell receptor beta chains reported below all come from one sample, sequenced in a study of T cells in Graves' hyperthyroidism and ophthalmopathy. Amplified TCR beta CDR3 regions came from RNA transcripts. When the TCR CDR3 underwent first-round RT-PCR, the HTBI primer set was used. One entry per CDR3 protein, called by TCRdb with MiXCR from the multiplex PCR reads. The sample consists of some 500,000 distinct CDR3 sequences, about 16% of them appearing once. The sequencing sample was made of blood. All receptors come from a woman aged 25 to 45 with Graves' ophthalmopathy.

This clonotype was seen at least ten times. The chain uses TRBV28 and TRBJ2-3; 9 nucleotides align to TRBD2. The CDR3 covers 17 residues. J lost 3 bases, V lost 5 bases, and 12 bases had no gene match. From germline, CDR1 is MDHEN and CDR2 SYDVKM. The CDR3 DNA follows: TGTGCCAGCAGTATTATAGCGGGAGATGAAGAAACAGATACGCAGTATTTT. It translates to CASSIIAGDEETDTQYF.

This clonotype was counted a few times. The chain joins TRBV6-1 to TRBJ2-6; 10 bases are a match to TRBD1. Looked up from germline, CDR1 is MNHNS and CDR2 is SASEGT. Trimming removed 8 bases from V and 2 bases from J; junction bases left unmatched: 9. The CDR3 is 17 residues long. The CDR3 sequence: CASQRQGAQAGANVLTF. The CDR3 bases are TGTGCCAGCCAGAGACAGGGGGCGCAAGCTGGGGCCAACGTCCTGACTTTC.

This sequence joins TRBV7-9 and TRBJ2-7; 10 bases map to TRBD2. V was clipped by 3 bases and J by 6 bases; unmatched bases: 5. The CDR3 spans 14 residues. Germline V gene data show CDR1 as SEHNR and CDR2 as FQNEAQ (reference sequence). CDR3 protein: CASSLTLAGAEQYF. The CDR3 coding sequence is TGTGCCAGCAGCTTGACGCTAGCGGGAGCCGAGCAGTACTTC.

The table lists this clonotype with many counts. The CDR3 DNA reads TGTGCCAGCAGCTTGGCGGGACAACCCTCCTACAATGAGCAGTTCTTC. This codes for CASSLAGQPSYNEQFF. The chain couples TRBV5-8 to TRBJ2-1; a weak D match, TRBD1 (6 bases). The CDR3 contains 16 residues. V was clipped by 0 bases and J by 0 bases, with 10 bases between them. The V gene's germline CDR1 is SGHTS and CDR2 YDEGEE.

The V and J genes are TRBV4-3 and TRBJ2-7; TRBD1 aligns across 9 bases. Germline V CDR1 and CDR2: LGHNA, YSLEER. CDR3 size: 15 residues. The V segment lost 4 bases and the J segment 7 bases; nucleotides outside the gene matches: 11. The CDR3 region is CASSLTGTGQREQYF. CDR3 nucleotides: TGCGCCAGCAGCCTAACCGGGACAGGGCAAAGAGAGCAGTACTTC.

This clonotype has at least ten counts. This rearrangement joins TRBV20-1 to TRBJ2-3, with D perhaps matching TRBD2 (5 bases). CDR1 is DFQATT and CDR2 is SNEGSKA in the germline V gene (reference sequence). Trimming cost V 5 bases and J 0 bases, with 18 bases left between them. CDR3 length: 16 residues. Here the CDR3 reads CSAGYRLRSSTDTQYF. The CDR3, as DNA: TGCAGTGCTGGCTACAGACTAAGATCTAGCACAGATACGCAGTATTTT.

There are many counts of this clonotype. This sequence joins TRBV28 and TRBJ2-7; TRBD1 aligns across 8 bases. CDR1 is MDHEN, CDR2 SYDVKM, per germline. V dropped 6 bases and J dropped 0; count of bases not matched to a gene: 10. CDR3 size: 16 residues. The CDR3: CASSPARQGISYEQYF. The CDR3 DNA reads TGTGCCAGCAGCCCGGCAAGACAGGGGATCTCCTACGAGCAGTACTTC.

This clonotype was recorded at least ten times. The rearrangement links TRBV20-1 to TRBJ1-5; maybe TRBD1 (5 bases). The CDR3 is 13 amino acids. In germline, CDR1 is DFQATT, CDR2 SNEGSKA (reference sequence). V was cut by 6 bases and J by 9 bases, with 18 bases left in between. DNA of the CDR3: TGCAGTGCCCCTCCTGATAGGGGTGCGCCCCAGCATTTT. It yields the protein CSAPPDRGAPQHF.

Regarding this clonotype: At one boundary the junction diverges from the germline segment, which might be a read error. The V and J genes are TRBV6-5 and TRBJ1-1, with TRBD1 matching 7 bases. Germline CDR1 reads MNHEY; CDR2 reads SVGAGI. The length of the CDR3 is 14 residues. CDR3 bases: TGTGCCAGCAGTTACGTGGGACAGAACACTGAAGCTCTCTTT. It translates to CASSYVGQNTEALF.

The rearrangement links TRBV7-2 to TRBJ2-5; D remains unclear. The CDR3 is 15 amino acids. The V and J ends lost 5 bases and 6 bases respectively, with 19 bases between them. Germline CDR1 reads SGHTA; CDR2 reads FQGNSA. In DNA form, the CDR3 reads TGTGCCAGCAGCCAATCACCGCGACCTCAACAGACCCAGTACTTC. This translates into CASSQSPRPQQTQYF.

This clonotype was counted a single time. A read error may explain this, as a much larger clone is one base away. The CDR3: CASSFGPVSYEQYF. The CDR3 nucleotides read TGTGCCAGCAGTTTCGGGCCGGTCTCCTACGAGCAGTACTTC. V is TRBV28 and J is TRBJ2-7; D is unclear. CDR3 size: 14 residues. CDR1 and CDR2 from the germline V gene are MDHEN and SYDVKM. Trimming shortened V by 3 bases and J by 0 bases, and 9 bases separated the two germline ends.

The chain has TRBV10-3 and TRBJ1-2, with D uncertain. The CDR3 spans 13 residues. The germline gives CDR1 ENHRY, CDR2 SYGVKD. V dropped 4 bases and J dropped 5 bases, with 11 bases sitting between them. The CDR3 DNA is TGTGCCATCAGTGGAACCCGACCGTATGGCTACACCTTC. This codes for CAISGTRPYGYTF.

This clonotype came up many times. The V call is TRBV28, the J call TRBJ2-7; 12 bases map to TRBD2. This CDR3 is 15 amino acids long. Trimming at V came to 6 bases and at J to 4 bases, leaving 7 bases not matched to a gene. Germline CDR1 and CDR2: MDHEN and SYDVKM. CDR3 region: CASRFPSGRGYEQYF. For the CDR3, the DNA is TGTGCCAGCAGATTCCCTAGCGGGAGGGGATACGAGCAGTACTTC.

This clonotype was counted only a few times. The CDR3 DNA reads TGTGCCAGCTCACCAAGGCGGGGGGGCGAACTTGTCACCCTCCACTTT. Residues: CASSPRRGGELVTLHF. V usage is TRBV18 and J usage is TRBJ1-6; perhaps TRBD1 as D (6 bases). The CDR3 consists of 16 residues. Trimming took off 2 bases at V and 14 bases at J, with 22 bases between the two ends. The germline V gene has CDR1 KGHSH and CDR2 LQKENI.

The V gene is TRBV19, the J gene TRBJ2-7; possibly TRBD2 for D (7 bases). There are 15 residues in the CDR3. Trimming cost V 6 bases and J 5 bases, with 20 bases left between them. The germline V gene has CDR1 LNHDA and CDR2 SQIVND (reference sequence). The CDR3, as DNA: TGTGCCAGTAGCGCAAGGGGGGGATTCGGTAACGAGCAGTACTTC. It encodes CASSARGGFGNEQYF.

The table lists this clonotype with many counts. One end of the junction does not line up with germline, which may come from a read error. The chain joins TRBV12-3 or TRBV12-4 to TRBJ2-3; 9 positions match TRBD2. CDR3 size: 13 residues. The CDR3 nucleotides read TGTGCCAGCAGTATAGCGGGAGTAGATACGCAGTATTTT. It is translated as CASSIAGVDTQYF.

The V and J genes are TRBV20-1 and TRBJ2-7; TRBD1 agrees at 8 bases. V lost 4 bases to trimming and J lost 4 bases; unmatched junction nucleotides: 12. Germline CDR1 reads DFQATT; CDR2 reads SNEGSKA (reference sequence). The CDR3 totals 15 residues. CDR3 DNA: TGCAGTGCTACAACAGGGGGAGAGGGGGCTTACGAGCAGTACTTC. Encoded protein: CSATTGGEGAYEQYF.

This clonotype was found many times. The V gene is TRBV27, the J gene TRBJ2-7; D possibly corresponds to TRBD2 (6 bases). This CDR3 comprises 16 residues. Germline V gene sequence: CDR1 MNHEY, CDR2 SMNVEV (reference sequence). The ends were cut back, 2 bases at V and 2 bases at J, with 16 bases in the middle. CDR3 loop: CASSLRGGGIAYEQYF. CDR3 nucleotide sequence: TGTGCCAGCAGTTTAAGAGGTGGCGGGATTGCCTACGAGCAGTACTTC.

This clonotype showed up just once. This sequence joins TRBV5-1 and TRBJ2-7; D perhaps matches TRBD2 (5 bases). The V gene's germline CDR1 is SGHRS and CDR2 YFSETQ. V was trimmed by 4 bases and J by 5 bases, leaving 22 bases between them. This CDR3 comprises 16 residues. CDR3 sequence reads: CASSPQRPGLGDEQYF. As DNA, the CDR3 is TGCGCCAGCAGCCCACAACGCCCGGGGTTGGGCGACGAGCAGTACTTC.

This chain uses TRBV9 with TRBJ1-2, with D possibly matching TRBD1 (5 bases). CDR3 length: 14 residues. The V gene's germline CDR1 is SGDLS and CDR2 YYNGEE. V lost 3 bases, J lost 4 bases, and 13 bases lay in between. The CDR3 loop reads CASSAGGGSYGYTF. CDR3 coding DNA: TGTGCCAGCAGCGCCGGGGGGGGAAGCTATGGCTACACCTTC.

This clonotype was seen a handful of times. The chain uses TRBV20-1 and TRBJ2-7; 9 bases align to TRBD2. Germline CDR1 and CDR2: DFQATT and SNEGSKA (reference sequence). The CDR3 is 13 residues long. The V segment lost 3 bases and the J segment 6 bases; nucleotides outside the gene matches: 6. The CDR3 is CSASRTSVFEQYF. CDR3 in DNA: TGCAGTGCTAGCAGGACTAGCGTCTTCGAGCAGTACTTC.

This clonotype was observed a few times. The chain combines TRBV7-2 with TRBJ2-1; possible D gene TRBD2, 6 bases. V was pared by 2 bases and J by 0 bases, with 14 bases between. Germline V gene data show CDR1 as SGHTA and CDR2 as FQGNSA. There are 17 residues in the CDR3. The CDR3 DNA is TGTGCCAGCAGCTTAATAGGAGGGATTAGCTCCTACAATGAGCAGTTCTTC. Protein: CASSLIGGISSYNEQFF. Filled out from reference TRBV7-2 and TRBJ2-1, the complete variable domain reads GAGVSQSPSNKVTEKGKDVELRCDPISGHTALYWYRQSLGQGLEFLIYFQGNSAPDKSGLPSDRFSAERTGGSVSTLTIQRTQQEDSAVYLCASSLIGGISSYNEQFFGPGTRLTVL.

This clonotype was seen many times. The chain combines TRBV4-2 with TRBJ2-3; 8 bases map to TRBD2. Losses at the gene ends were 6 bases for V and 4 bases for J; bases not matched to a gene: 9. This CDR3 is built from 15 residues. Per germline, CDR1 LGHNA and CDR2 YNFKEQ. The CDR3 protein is CASRLSTSESDTQYF. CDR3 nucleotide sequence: TGTGCCAGCAGGTTGTCGACTAGCGAATCAGATACGCAGTATTTT.

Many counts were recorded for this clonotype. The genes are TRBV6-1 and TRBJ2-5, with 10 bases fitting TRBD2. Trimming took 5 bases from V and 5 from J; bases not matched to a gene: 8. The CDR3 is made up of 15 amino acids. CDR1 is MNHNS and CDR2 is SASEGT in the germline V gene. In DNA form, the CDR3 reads TGTGCCAGCAGTCGTACTAGCGGGACAGCGGAGACCCAGTACTTC. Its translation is CASSRTSGTAETQYF.